One and the same sample provided the 30 T cell receptor beta chains below, sequenced in a study of post-analysis software for immune sequencing data. Built from TCR beta cDNA, the libraries had unique molecular identifiers in them. A single record per CDR3 protein comes from TCRdb applying MiXCR to the PCR reads. The table shows approximately 730,000 distinct CDR3 sequences, with roughly 46% occurring only once. Findings of the study overall: Patients carried a handful of TRBV segments more frequently than controls did, and TRBV5-6, TRBV5-1 and TRBV20-1 were among them.

Their recognized antigens are unknown. Source material: blood. All receptors derive from a girl aged 10 to 17 with multiple sclerosis.

The chain combines TRBV9 with TRBJ2-3; D perhaps matches TRBD2 (6 bases). With 4 bases removed from V and 0 bases from J, the gap between germline ends came to 12 bases. There are 15 residues in the CDR3. Germline V gene sequence: CDR1 SGDLS, CDR2 YYNGEE. CDR3 residues: CASSSGLTSTDTQYF. CDR3 coding DNA: TGTGCCAGCAGCTCGGGACTGACAAGCACAGATACGCAGTATTTT.

This chain links TRBV29-1 with TRBJ2-5; 7 bases line up with TRBD1. Germline V CDR1 and CDR2: SQVTM, ANQGSEA. Germline trimming cut 7 bases from V and 1 base from J; bases unmatched to any gene: 3. CDR3 length equals 12 residues. CDR3: CSARDSQETQYF. The CDR3 nucleotides are TGCAGCGCCCGGGACAGCCAAGAGACCCAGTACTTC.

The V gene is TRBV2, the J gene TRBJ1-2; D not resolved. CDR1 and CDR2 (germline): SNHLY, FYNNEI. With 4 bases removed from V and 6 bases from J, the gap between germline ends came to 9 bases. The CDR3 consists of 12 residues. The chain's CDR3 is CASSGWENGYTF. CDR3 nucleotides: TGTGCCAGCAGTGGCTGGGAGAATGGCTACACCTTC.

The genes are TRBV3-1 and TRBJ1-5; 9 positions match TRBD1. The CDR3 is made up of 17 amino acids. The ends lost 3 bases at V and 6 bases at J; junction bases unmatched: 12. Germline V CDR1 and CDR2: LGHDT, YNNKEL (reference sequence). DNA of the CDR3: TGTGCCAGCAGCCAGAATTCCGGGACAGGGTTCGTTCAGCCCCAGCATTTT. Amino acids: CASSQNSGTGFVQPQHF. Based on the CDR3 plus reference TRBV3-1 and TRBJ1-5, the full variable domain is DTAVSQTPKYLVTQMGNDKSIKCEQNLGHDTMYWYKQDSKKFLKIMFSYNNKELIINETVPNRFSPKSPDKAHLNLHINSLELGDSAVYFCASSQNSGTGFVQPQHFGDGTRLSIL.

This clonotype has only a few counts. Germline is not matched at one junction end, which may reflect a read error. V usage is TRBV5-1 and J usage is TRBJ2-3; the D call may be TRBD1 or TRBD2 (5 bases each). CDR1 SGHRS and CDR2 YFSETQ come from the germline V gene. CDR3 length: 16 residues. The CDR3 is CASSPHSVDSTGTQYF. The CDR3 bases are TGCGCCAGCAGCCCTCATAGCGTAGACAGCACAGGTACGCAGTATTTT.

In its sample, this clonotype was seen a few times. The rearrangement uses TRBV7-9 and TRBJ1-1; D remains ambiguous. V lost 9 bases and J 5 bases, leaving 16 bases between the germline ends. The CDR3 is 13 residues long. Germline V lookup: CDR1 SEHNR, CDR2 FQNEAQ (reference sequence). CDR3 amino acids: CASQQDGRTEAFF. CDR3 DNA: TGTGCCAGTCAGCAGGATGGTCGGACTGAAGCTTTCTTT. Drawing the rest from reference TRBV7-9 and TRBJ1-1, the complete variable domain is DTGVSQNPRHKITKRGQNVTFRCDPISEHNRLYWYRQTLGQGPEFLTYFQNEAQLEKSRLLSDRFSAERPKGSFSTLEIQRTEQGDSAMYLCASQQDGRTEAFFGQGTRLTVV.

V usage is TRBV20-1 and J usage is TRBJ1-2; D uncertain. Germline values: CDR1 DFQATT, CDR2 SNEGSKA (reference sequence). The CDR3 totals 13 residues. Trimming shortened V by 1 base and J by 3 bases, and 9 bases separated the two germline ends. CDR3 nucleotides: TGCAGTGCTAGAGTCACGGGAGACTATGGCTACACCTTC. Translated, it gives CSARVTGDYGYTF.

V is TRBV3-1 and J is TRBJ1-5; a possible D gene is TRBD1 (6 bases). Germline V gene lookup returns CDR1 LGHDT and CDR2 YNNKEL (reference sequence). V lost 1 base to trimming and J lost 2 bases, with 9 bases between them. This CDR3 comprises 15 residues. CDR3 in amino acids: CASSQGWTGNQPQHF. The CDR3 region has the DNA TGTGCCAGCAGCCAAGGTTGGACAGGCAATCAGCCCCAGCATTTT.

V gene TRBV2 combines with J gene TRBJ1-2; D remains unclear. Germline V gene sequence: CDR1 SNHLY, CDR2 FYNNEI. With 7 bases removed from V and 8 bases from J, the gap between germline ends came to 11 bases. The CDR3 covers 11 residues. The CDR3 here is CASKGTEGYTF. The DNA for the CDR3 is TGTGCCAGCAAGGGAACGGAGGGCTACACCTTC.

This clonotype was observed a few times. The CDR3 is CASSKPWTPNPSGANVLTF. CDR3 coding DNA: TGTGCCAGCAGTAAACCGTGGACACCGAATCCCTCTGGGGCCAACGTCCTGACTTTC. The chain combines TRBV12-3 or TRBV12-4 with TRBJ2-6; possible D gene TRBD1, 5 bases. V was clipped by 5 bases and J by 0 bases, with 20 bases between them. This CDR3 contains 19 residues.

This clonotype was counted a few times. The chain joins TRBV14 to TRBJ2-3; D gene ambiguous. The CDR3 runs 15 residues. Trimming left V 1 base short and J 2 bases short, with 10 bases between. Germline CDR1 is SGHDN and CDR2 is FVKESK. The CDR3 nucleotides are TGTGCCAGCAGCCAAGTGTTCGGGTTCACAGATACGCAGTATTTT. Translated: CASSQVFGFTDTQYF.

This clonotype was seen a few times. The chain links TRBV7-3 to TRBJ1-5; D is undetermined. The CDR3 is made up of 13 amino acids. Germline V gene sequence: CDR1 SGHTA, CDR2 FQGTGA. The V end was cut by 6 bases, the J end by 4 bases, with 10 bases between. The CDR3 region is CASSPAPNQPQHF. CDR3 sequence (DNA): TGTGCCAGCAGTCCCGCGCCGAATCAGCCCCAGCATTTT.

This chain connects TRBV7-3 to TRBJ2-1, with 7 bases matching TRBD2. CDR1 and CDR2 (germline): SGHTA, FQGTGA. The CDR3 has 16 amino acids. V lost 1 base and J lost 7; bases outside the gene matches: 10. The CDR3 reads CASSLSSGEGANEQFF. CDR3 sequence (DNA): TGTGCCAGCAGCTTAAGTTCGGGGGAGGGCGCGAATGAGCAGTTCTTC.

The chain couples TRBV28 to TRBJ2-3; D ambiguous. Germline values: CDR1 MDHEN, CDR2 SYDVKM. The V end was cut by 2 bases, the J end by 3 bases, with 3 bases between. The CDR3 sequence is 12 residues long. CDR3 protein: CASSLKTDTQYF. CDR3 nucleotide sequence: TGTGCCAGCAGTTTAAAAACAGATACGCAGTATTTT.

The chain couples TRBV20-1 to TRBJ2-1, with D perhaps matching TRBD1 (5 bases). The germline gives CDR1 DFQATT, CDR2 SNEGSKA (reference sequence). V lost 5 bases and J 0 bases, leaving 8 bases between the germline ends. The CDR3 has 13 amino acids. DNA for the CDR3: TGCAGTGCTCCAGGACACTCCTACAATGAGCAGTTCTTC. Translating gives CSAPGHSYNEQFF.

The chain employs TRBV6-5 and TRBJ2-7; 9 nucleotides line up with TRBD2. CDR3 length: 16 residues. The V gene's germline CDR1 is MNHEY and CDR2 SVGAGI. The V gene end was trimmed by 5 bases and the J gene end by 4 bases; junction bases not matched to a gene: 12. The CDR3, as DNA: TGTGCCAGCAGTCCAATTAGCGGGAGAATTGAATACGAGCAGTACTTC. The encoded protein is CASSPISGRIEYEQYF.

This clonotype has only a few counts. This chain joins TRBV5-1 and TRBJ1-2, with 9 bases identical to TRBD1. The trim removed 5 bases at V and 8 bases at J, leaving 7 bases unmatched. This CDR3 is 13 amino acids long. Germline V gene lookup returns CDR1 SGHRS and CDR2 YFSETQ. CDR3 DNA: TGCGCCAGCAGTTTCGGGACAGGGCACGGCTACACCTTC. It is translated as CASSFGTGHGYTF.

The chain uses TRBV12-3 or TRBV12-4 and TRBJ2-1; 10 bases are a match to TRBD1. CDR3 length: 14 residues. V lost 6 bases and J lost 6; bases outside the gene matches: 5. The CDR3 nucleotides are TGTGCCAGCAGACGACAGGGGGCTAGCAATGAGCAGTTCTTC. Protein product: CASRRQGASNEQFF.

The chain uses TRBV12-3 or TRBV12-4 and TRBJ1-1, with 8 bases lining up with TRBD1. The V segment lost 1 base and the J segment 1 base; nucleotides outside the gene matches: 5. The CDR3 totals 16 residues. CDR3 loop: CASSLVGDRSNTEAFF. CDR3 DNA sequence: TGTGCCAGCAGTTTAGTGGGGGACAGGTCGAACACTGAAGCTTTCTTT.

This clonotype was seen only a few times. This sequence joins TRBV29-1 and TRBJ2-1; D is ambiguous. Germline V gene sequence: CDR1 SQVTM, CDR2 ANQGSEA. V shed 4 bases and J shed 3 bases, with 7 bases lying between them. CDR3 length equals 12 residues. Written as DNA, the CDR3 is TGCAGCGTTGTAGGCCGCTACAATGAGCAGTTCTTC. Protein sequence: CSVVGRYNEQFF.

The genes are TRBV5-1 and TRBJ1-2, with a weak D call TRBD1 (5 bases). Trimming took off 3 bases at V and 7 bases at J, with 10 bases between the two ends. The CDR3 is made up of 12 amino acids. Looked up from germline, CDR1 is SGHRS and CDR2 is YFSETQ. The CDR3 is CASSWTGPGYTF. DNA of the CDR3: TGCGCCAGCAGCTGGACGGGACCTGGCTACACCTTC.

The gene calls are TRBV6-2 or TRBV6-3 and TRBJ2-7, with D uncertain. The CDR3 sequence is 11 residues long. Per germline, CDR1 MNHEY and CDR2 SVGEGT. The ends were cut back, 7 bases at V and 4 bases at J, with 8 bases in the middle. CDR3: CASTDAYEQYF. CDR3 DNA sequence: TGTGCCAGCACTGATGCGTACGAGCAGTACTTC.

V and J are TRBV15 and TRBJ2-1; D not resolved. CDR3 length: 15 residues. V was cut by 0 bases and J by 5 bases, with 11 bases left in between. The germline gives CDR1 LNHNV, CDR2 YYDKDF (reference sequence). In nucleotides, the CDR3 is TGTGCCACCAGCAGAGATCGAAGGGCAGACAATGAGCAGTTCTTC. It is translated as CATSRDRRADNEQFF.

The V gene is TRBV29-1, the J gene TRBJ2-7; 13 bases agree with TRBD2. The CDR3 totals 19 residues. Looked up from germline, CDR1 is SQVTM and CDR2 is ANQGSEA. The CDR3 spells CSVAPRGTSGEGFSYEQYF. In nucleotides, the CDR3 is TGCAGTGTCGCCCCCAGGGGGACTAGCGGGGAAGGATTCTCCTACGAGCAGTACTTC.

The chain links TRBV5-4 to TRBJ2-1; TRBD1 agrees at 8 bases. The CDR3 is 14 amino acids. With 9 bases clipped from V and 3 bases from J, the junction kept 8 bases outside the gene matches. Germline CDR1 and CDR2: SGHNT and YYREEE (reference sequence). CDR3 in amino acids: CATFPGTGYNEQFF. The CDR3 nucleotides are TGTGCCACCTTCCCCGGGACAGGCTACAATGAGCAGTTCTTC.

The chain employs TRBV29-1 and TRBJ2-5; D may be TRBD1 (6 bases). The CDR3 has 16 residues. V was cut by 7 bases and J by 4 bases, with 25 bases left in between. In germline, CDR1 is SQVTM, CDR2 ANQGSEA. The DNA for the CDR3 is TGCAGCGCTACCCTTTATAACAGGGTTAGGGGAGAGACCCAGTACTTC. Protein sequence: CSATLYNRVRGETQYF.

This clonotype was counted only a few times. This chain joins TRBV7-9 and TRBJ2-1; D gene uncertain. There are 13 residues in the CDR3. V lost 7 bases, J lost 1 base, and 8 bases lay in between. Germline CDR1 SEHNR, CDR2 FQNEAQ (reference sequence). The CDR3 sequence: CASNVGSYNEQFF. CDR3 DNA: TGTGCCAGCAACGTGGGGTCCTACAATGAGCAGTTCTTC. The full variable domain, with the rest looked up from reference TRBV7-9 and TRBJ2-1, is DTGVSQNPRHKITKRGQNVTFRCDPISEHNRLYWYRQTLGQGPEFLTYFQNEAQLEKSRLLSDRFSAERPKGSFSTLEIQRTEQGDSAMYLCASNVGSYNEQFFGPGTRLTVL.

The chain links TRBV28 to TRBJ2-3; TRBD1 agrees at 8 bases. Germline V gives CDR1 MDHEN, CDR2 SYDVKM. V lost 3 bases and J lost 1; bases outside the gene matches: 3. The CDR3 runs to 15 residues. In DNA form, the CDR3 reads TGTGCCAGCAGTTTCCCGGGACAGGGCACAGATACGCAGTATTTT. This sequence encodes CASSFPGQGTDTQYF.

This clonotype has a handful of counts. The V gene is TRBV6-6, the J gene TRBJ2-7, with no clear D. The CDR3 spans 12 residues. Germline V CDR1 and CDR2: MNHNY, SVGAGI (reference sequence). V lost 5 bases, J lost 5 bases, and 10 bases lay in between. This CDR3 reads CASSTLAHEQYF. CDR3 sequence (DNA): TGTGCCAGCAGTACCCTTGCGCACGAGCAGTACTTC.

This clonotype was detected a few times. This rearrangement joins TRBV12-3 or TRBV12-4 to TRBJ2-1, with 8 bases matching TRBD2. V was clipped by 4 bases and J by 4 bases; unmatched bases: 3. The CDR3 consists of 14 residues. CDR3 bases: TGTGCCAGCAGTTCGAGCGGGAGATACAATGAGCAGTTCTTC. Its protein is CASSSSGRYNEQFF.